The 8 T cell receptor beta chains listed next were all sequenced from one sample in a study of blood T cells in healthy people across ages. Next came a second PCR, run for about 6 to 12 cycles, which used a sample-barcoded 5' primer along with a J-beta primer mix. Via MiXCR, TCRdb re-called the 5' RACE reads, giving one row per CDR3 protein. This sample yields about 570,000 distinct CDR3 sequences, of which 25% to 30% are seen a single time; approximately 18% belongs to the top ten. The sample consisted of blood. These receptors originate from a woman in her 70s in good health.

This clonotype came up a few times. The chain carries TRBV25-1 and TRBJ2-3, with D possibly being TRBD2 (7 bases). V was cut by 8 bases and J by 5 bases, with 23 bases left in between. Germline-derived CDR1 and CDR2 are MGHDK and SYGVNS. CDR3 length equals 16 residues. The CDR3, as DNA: TGTGCCAGCCCCCCGCCCTATGCGGGGGCGGTAGATACGCAGTATTTT. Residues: CASPPPYAGAVDTQYF.

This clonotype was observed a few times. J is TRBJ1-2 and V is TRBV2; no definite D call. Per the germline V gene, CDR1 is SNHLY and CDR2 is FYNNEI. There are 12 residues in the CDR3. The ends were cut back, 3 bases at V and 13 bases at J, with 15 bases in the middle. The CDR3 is CASSEMGAECTF. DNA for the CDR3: TGTGCCAGCAGTGAGATGGGAGCGGAGTGCACCTTC. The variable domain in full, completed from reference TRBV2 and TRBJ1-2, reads EPEVTQTPSHQVTQMGQEVILRCVPISNHLYFYWYRQILGQKVEFLVSFYNNEISEKSEIFDDQFSVERPDGSNFTLKIRSTKLEDSAMYFCASSEMGAECTFGSGTRLTVV.

CDR3 nucleotide sequence: TGCGCCAGCAGCTCTACCTTCCAGGGGGCCGACACGCAGTATTTT. Its protein is CASSSTFQGADTQYF. The rearrangement uses TRBV5-1 and TRBJ2-3; TRBD1 matches 8 bases. CDR1 is SGHRS, CDR2 YFSETQ, per germline. J gave up 9 bases and V 3 bases, and 12 bases lay outside the gene matches. The CDR3 sequence is 15 residues long.

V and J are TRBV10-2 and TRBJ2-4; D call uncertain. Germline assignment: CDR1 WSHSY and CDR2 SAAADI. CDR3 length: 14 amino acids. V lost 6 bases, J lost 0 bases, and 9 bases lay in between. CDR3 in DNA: TGCGCCAGCAGGGCCCCGTTAGCCAAAAACATTCAGTACTTC. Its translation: CASRAPLAKNIQYF.

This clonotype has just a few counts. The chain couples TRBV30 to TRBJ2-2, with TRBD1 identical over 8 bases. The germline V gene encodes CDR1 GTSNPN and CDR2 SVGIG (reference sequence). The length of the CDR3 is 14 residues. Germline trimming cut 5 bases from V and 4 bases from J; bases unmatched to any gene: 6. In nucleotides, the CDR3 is TGTGCCTGGGAGACAGGGGTGGGCACCGGGGAGCTGTTTTTT. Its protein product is CAWETGVGTGELFF.

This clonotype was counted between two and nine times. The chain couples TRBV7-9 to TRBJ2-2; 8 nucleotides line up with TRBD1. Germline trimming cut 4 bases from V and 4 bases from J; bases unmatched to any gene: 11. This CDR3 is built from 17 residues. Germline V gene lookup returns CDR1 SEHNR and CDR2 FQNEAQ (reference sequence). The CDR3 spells CASSSNLDRVSTGELFF. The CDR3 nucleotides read TGTGCCAGCAGCTCTAACCTGGACAGGGTGAGCACCGGGGAGCTGTTTTTT.

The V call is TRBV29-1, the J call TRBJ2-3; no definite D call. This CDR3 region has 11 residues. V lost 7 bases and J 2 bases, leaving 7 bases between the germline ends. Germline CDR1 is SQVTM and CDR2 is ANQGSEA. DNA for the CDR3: TGCAGCGCCAAAAACACAGATACGCAGTATTTT. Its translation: CSAKNTDTQYF.

The CDR3 here is CASSLTSGNTDTQYF. The CDR3 DNA reads as TGTGCCAGCAGCTTAACTAGCGGAAACACAGATACGCAGTATTTT. V gene TRBV7-2 combines with J gene TRBJ2-3; 8 bases match TRBD2. With 2 bases clipped from V and 2 bases from J, the junction kept 3 bases outside the gene matches. The CDR3 sequence is 15 residues long. CDR1 SGHTA and CDR2 FQGNSA come from the germline V gene.